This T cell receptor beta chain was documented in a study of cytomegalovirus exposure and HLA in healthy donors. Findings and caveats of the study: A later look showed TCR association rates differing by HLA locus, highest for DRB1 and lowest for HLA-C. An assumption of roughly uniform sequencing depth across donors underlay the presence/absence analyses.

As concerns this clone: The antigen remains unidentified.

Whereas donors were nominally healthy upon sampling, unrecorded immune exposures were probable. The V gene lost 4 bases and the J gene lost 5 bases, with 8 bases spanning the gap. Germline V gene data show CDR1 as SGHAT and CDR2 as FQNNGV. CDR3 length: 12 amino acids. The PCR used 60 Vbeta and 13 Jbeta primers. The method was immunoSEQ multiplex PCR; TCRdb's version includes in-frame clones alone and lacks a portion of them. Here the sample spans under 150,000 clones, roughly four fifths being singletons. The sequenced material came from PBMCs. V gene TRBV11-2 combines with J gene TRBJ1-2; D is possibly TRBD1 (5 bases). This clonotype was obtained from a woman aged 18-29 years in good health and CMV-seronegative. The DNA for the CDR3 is TGTGCCAGCAGCTCCGACAGATATGGCTACACCTTC. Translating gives CASSSDRYGYTF.